A single TCR beta chain is shown here with its context. Antigen: not known. CDR3 size: 19 residues. Trimming took 7 bases from V and 2 from J; bases not matched to a gene: 15. Germline CDR1 and CDR2: SNHLY and FYNNEI. The PCR used 60 Vbeta and 13 Jbeta primers. Only in-frame clones appear in the TCRdb table, and some are missing; sequencing was by immunoSEQ multiplex PCR. The sample carries about 180,000 clones, about 80% recorded once. This specimen comes from a study of cytomegalovirus exposure and HLA in healthy donors. The study's findings and limits: Across donors, presence/absence analyses took sequencing depth to be roughly uniform. Published work reported that the classifier diagnosed cytomegalovirus status with high specificity and sensitivity. Researchers counted 164 TCR beta chains as cytomegalovirus-associated.

The sequence came from a woman in her 30s in good health and CMV-seronegative. Sequenced material: PBMCs. The gene calls are TRBV2 and TRBJ2-3; 13 bases line up with TRBD2. DNA for the CDR3: TGTGCCAGCACCCCTACTAGCGGGGGGGCCGACTCCATCACAGATACGCAGTATTTT. This gives the protein CASTPTSGGADSITDTQYF.